These 26 T cell receptor beta chains share one sample of origin, sequenced in a study of shared clonotypes between healthy human individuals. TCRdb's table, derived via immunoSEQ multiplex PCR, lists solely in-frame clones and lacks some. The table records approximately 2,000,000 clones, 80% to 95% of them present only once. Sequencing input: naive CD4+ T cells from PBMCs. The subset here: CD45RA+ positively selected. These receptors originate from a man younger than 30 in good health. Some clones in this sample may be carry-over from other donors' samples.

Regarding this clone: Other nucleotide sequences from this sample produce the same CDR3. The chain recombines TRBV11-2 with TRBJ2-2; D is ambiguous. Between the trimmed V and J ends, which lost 3 bases and 3 bases, there was a span of 5 bases. Germline V gene lookup returns CDR1 SGHAT and CDR2 FQNNGV. The CDR3 totals 13 residues. CDR3 loop: CASSFGHTGELFF. CDR3 DNA: TGTGCCAGCAGCTTTGGGCACACCGGGGAGCTGTTTTTT.

A note on this clone: Other DNA sequences in the sample encode the same CDR3. J is TRBJ1-4 and V is TRBV5-4; D is possibly TRBD1 (5 bases). CDR3 length equals 15 residues. CDR1 and CDR2 (germline): SGHNT, YYREEE (reference sequence). The V gene lost 0 bases and the J gene lost 1 base, with 7 bases spanning the gap. CDR3 in amino acids: CASSLGGVTNEKLFF. CDR3 coding DNA: TGTGCCAGCAGCTTGGGGGGGGTAACTAATGAAAAACTGTTTTTT.

V is TRBV7-3 and J is TRBJ1-4; no definite D call. This CDR3 comprises 11 residues. The V gene lost 2 bases and the J gene lost 14 bases, with 9 bases spanning the gap. CDR1 is SGHTA, CDR2 FQGTGA, per germline. The DNA for the CDR3 is TGTGCCAGCAGCTTAGGTTATAGGCTGTTTTTT. It codes for CASSLGYRLFF.

This clone has just one count. The chain has TRBV5-1 and TRBJ2-5; D is uncertain. CDR3 length equals 16 residues. In germline, CDR1 is SGHRS, CDR2 YFSETQ. V lost 4 bases, J lost 4 bases, and 20 bases lay in between. CDR3 protein: CASSPVDTAVGETQYF. The CDR3 DNA sequence: TGCGCCAGCAGCCCGGTAGATACGGCAGTTGGAGAGACCCAGTACTTC. Full variable domain (remainder filled in from reference TRBV5-1 and TRBJ2-5): KAGVTQTPRYLIKTRGQQVTLSCSPISGHRSVSWYQQTPGQGLQFLFEYFSETQRNKGNFPGRFSGRQFSNSRSEMNVSTLELGDSALYLCASSPVDTAVGETQYFGPGTRLLVL.

V gene TRBV5-4 combines with J gene TRBJ2-7, with D perhaps TRBD1 or TRBD2 (5 bases each). Germline V lookup: CDR1 SGHNT, CDR2 YYREEE (reference sequence). This CDR3 spans 14 amino acids. Trimming removed 4 bases from V and 5 bases from J, with 16 bases in between. The CDR3 here is CASSTGPPGDEQYF. CDR3 bases: TGTGCCAGCAGCACGGGACCTCCCGGGGACGAGCAGTACTTC.

The chain carries TRBV7-6 and TRBJ1-1; 8 nucleotides align to TRBD1. The CDR3 consists of 14 residues. After removal of 2 bases from V and 10 bases from J, the junction contained 9 bases not matched to a gene. Looked up from germline, CDR1 is SGHVS and CDR2 is FNYEAQ. The CDR3 is CASSLQQGGLVAFF. The CDR3 region has the DNA TGTGCCAGCAGCTTACAACAGGGGGGCCTGGTAGCTTTCTTT.

The chain has TRBV7-2 and TRBJ2-1, with 7 bases that match TRBD2. The CDR3 has 15 residues. The V and J ends lost 3 bases and 2 bases, in that order; junction bases with no gene match: 4. Germline lookup yields CDR1 SGHTA and CDR2 FQGNSA. The CDR3 region is CASSFSGGAYNEQFF. The CDR3 nucleotides read TGTGCCAGCAGCTTTTCGGGGGGAGCCTACAATGAGCAGTTCTTC.

The chain combines TRBV4-3 with TRBJ1-5; D remains ambiguous. This CDR3 is built from 16 residues. The V and J ends lost 0 bases and 7 bases respectively, with 16 bases between them. Per the germline V gene, CDR1 is LGHNA and CDR2 is YSLEER. This CDR3 reads CASSQDYTLKGQPQHF. CDR3 coding DNA: TGCGCCAGCAGCCAAGATTATACCCTCAAGGGCCAGCCCCAGCATTTT.

CDR3 loop: CASSLRTDSNEQFF. As DNA, the CDR3 is TGTGCCAGCAGCTTAAGGACAGACTCCAATGAGCAGTTCTTC. This sequence joins TRBV5-4 and TRBJ2-1; perhaps TRBD1 as D (6 bases). Deletions cut 2 bases from V and 6 bases from J, with 12 bases between. Germline V gene lookup returns CDR1 SGHNT and CDR2 YYREEE (reference sequence). The CDR3 sequence is 14 residues long.

Comment on this clone: This sample includes further DNA sequences coding for the same CDR3. This rearrangement joins TRBV5-4 to TRBJ2-1, with 7 bases fitting TRBD1. Germline assignment: CDR1 SGHNT and CDR2 YYREEE (reference sequence). This CDR3 spans 15 amino acids. The V gene end was trimmed by 2 bases and the J gene end by 2 bases; junction bases not matched to a gene: 4. CDR3 protein: CASSLGQGAYNEQFF. The DNA of the CDR3 is TGTGCCAGCAGCTTAGGGCAGGGGGCCTACAATGAGCAGTTCTTC.

V is TRBV30 and J is TRBJ2-2; D not certain. This CDR3 region has 14 residues. Trimming took 0 bases from V and 6 from J, leaving 11 bases between them. Germline V CDR1 and CDR2: GTSNPN, SVGIG (reference sequence). The CDR3 nucleotides are TGTGCCTGGAGTGTATTCGGGCTAGCCGGGGAGCTGTTTTTT. It specifies CAWSVFGLAGELFF.

This rearrangement joins TRBV18 to TRBJ1-4; D gene ambiguous. Germline assignment: CDR1 KGHSH and CDR2 LQKENI. V was trimmed by 8 bases and J by 0 bases, leaving 16 bases between them. This CDR3 has 16 residues. CDR3 residues: CASLHTRSATNEKLFF. CDR3 DNA: TGTGCCAGCCTACACACCAGGAGTGCAACTAATGAAAAACTGTTTTTT. The whole variable domain, filled in from reference TRBV18 and TRBJ1-4, reads NAGVMQNPRHLVRRRGQEARLRCSPMKGHSHVYWYRQLPEEGLKFMVYLQKENIIDESGMPKERFSAEFPKEGPSILRIQQVVRGDSAAYFCASLHTRSATNEKLFFGSGTQLSVL.

A word on this clone: This sample includes further DNA sequences coding for the same CDR3. The chain uses TRBV2 and TRBJ2-1; 11 bases agree with TRBD2. CDR1 and CDR2 (germline): SNHLY, FYNNEI. V shed 6 bases and J 7 bases; nucleotides not matched to a gene: 8. This CDR3 is 15 amino acids long. The CDR3 nucleotides are TGTGCCAGCAGACCCCTAGCGGGAGGAGGAAATGAGCAGTTCTTC. This codes for CASRPLAGGGNEQFF.

The chain has TRBV20-1 and TRBJ1-2; no firm D call. V dropped 3 bases and J dropped 7 bases, with 9 bases sitting between them. The CDR3 contains 11 residues. The germline V gene has CDR1 DFQATT and CDR2 SNEGSKA (reference sequence). Here the CDR3 DNA reads TGCAGTGCTAGTATTTCGGGTGGCTACACCTTC. It codes for CSASISGGYTF.

The CDR3: CASSLIGGTYEQYF. The CDR3 coding sequence is TGTGCCAGCAGCTTGATCGGGGGGACCTACGAGCAGTACTTC. The rearrangement uses TRBV5-4 and TRBJ2-7; 7 bases match TRBD2. This CDR3 region has 14 residues. CDR1 and CDR2 (germline): SGHNT, YYREEE (reference sequence). J lost 2 bases, V lost 1 base, and 3 bases had no gene match.

This rearrangement joins TRBV10-1 to TRBJ2-3; TRBD2 is a possible D gene (5 bases). V was trimmed by 3 bases and J by 0 bases, leaving 10 bases between them. CDR3 size: 15 residues. The germline gives CDR1 WNHNN, CDR2 SYGVQD (reference sequence). This CDR3 reads CASSDFGVSTDTQYF. The CDR3 DNA reads as TGCGCCAGCAGTGACTTCGGGGTTAGCACAGATACGCAGTATTTT.

This clone appeared a single time. The chain has TRBV5-5 and TRBJ1-3, with unresolved D. The CDR3 totals 15 residues. CDR1 and CDR2 (germline): SGHKS, YYEKEE (reference sequence). Trimming stripped 2 bases from V and 2 bases from J, with 11 bases between. In DNA, the CDR3 is TGTGCCAGCAGCTTAGACCCGAGTCCTGGAAACACCATATATTTT. Protein sequence: CASSLDPSPGNTIYF.

A remark on this clone: The identical CDR3 is also encoded by other nucleotide sequences in the sample. V is TRBV5-4 and J is TRBJ2-3, with D unclear. The CDR3 length is 13 residues. Looked up from germline, CDR1 is SGHNT and CDR2 is YYREEE (reference sequence). V lost 0 bases, J lost 3 bases, and 5 bases lay in between. The CDR3 DNA reads TGTGCCAGCAGCTTGGACAGAACAGATACGCAGTATTTT. The encoded protein is CASSLDRTDTQYF.

The J gene is TRBJ1-2, the V gene TRBV6-1; D not certain. The V end was cut by 4 bases, the J end by 4 bases, with 16 bases between. The CDR3 is made up of 15 amino acids. Germline V gives CDR1 MNHNS, CDR2 SASEGT. CDR3 in DNA: TGTGCCAGCAGTGGACGACCGGGCCGGGCCTATGGCTACACCTTC. This translates into CASSGRPGRAYGYTF.

The V call is TRBV9, the J call TRBJ1-2, with D perhaps matching TRBD1 (5 bases). There are 14 residues in the CDR3. Trimming took 4 bases from V and 4 from J, leaving 14 bases between them. CDR1 and CDR2 from the germline V gene are SGDLS and YYNGEE. CDR3 in amino acids: CASSPGSQGYGYTF. CDR3 DNA sequence: TGTGCCAGCAGCCCCGGCTCGCAGGGCTATGGCTACACCTTC.

The genes are TRBV7-2 and TRBJ1-1; 7 bases align to TRBD1. The J segment lost 7 bases and the V segment lost 5 bases, leaving 13 bases of the junction unmatched. The CDR3 is 15 amino acids. Germline loops: CDR1 SGHTA, CDR2 FQGNSA. CDR3 loop: CASSQGEGAYYEAFF. CDR3 sequence (DNA): TGTGCCAGCAGCCAAGGGGAGGGGGCTTATTATGAAGCTTTCTTT.

This chain links TRBV5-4 with TRBJ2-3; 8 bases match TRBD1. Germline lookup yields CDR1 SGHNT and CDR2 YYREEE (reference sequence). The J segment lost 6 bases and the V segment lost 0 bases, leaving 6 bases of the junction unmatched. The CDR3 totals 15 residues. In DNA form, the CDR3 reads TGTGCCAGCAGCTTGGGGACAGGGCTCCTGGATACGCAGTATTTT. Translation: CASSLGTGLLDTQYF.

The chain has TRBV6-6 and TRBJ1-4; D is undetermined. V lost 5 bases, J lost 7 bases, and 17 bases lay in between. The V gene's germline CDR1 is MNHNY and CDR2 SVGAGI (reference sequence). The CDR3 is 15 residues long. Here the CDR3 reads CASSTQRVGGEKLFF. The CDR3 region has the DNA TGTGCCAGCAGTACCCAGCGTGTCGGAGGTGAAAAACTGTTTTTT.

The chain links TRBV19 to TRBJ1-2; possible D gene TRBD1, 6 bases. The CDR3 extends over 13 amino acids. Germline V gene lookup returns CDR1 LNHDA and CDR2 SQIVND (reference sequence). Trimming took off 6 bases at V and 3 bases at J, with 11 bases between the two ends. The CDR3 sequence is CASSTQGYYGYTF. As DNA, the CDR3 is TGTGCCAGTAGCACTCAGGGGTACTATGGCTACACCTTC.

The CDR3 bases are TGCGCCAGCAGCTGGGGTCGGCAGTCGAAATCCTACGAGCAGTACTTC. This sequence encodes CASSWGRQSKSYEQYF. The genes are TRBV5-1 and TRBJ2-7, with no clear D. Germline CDR1 reads SGHRS; CDR2 reads YFSETQ. The V end was cut by 3 bases, the J end by 1 base, with 17 bases between. The CDR3 runs to 16 residues. Full variable domain (remainder filled in from reference TRBV5-1 and TRBJ2-7): KAGVTQTPRYLIKTRGQQVTLSCSPISGHRSVSWYQQTPGQGLQFLFEYFSETQRNKGNFPGRFSGRQFSNSRSEMNVSTLELGDSALYLCASSWGRQSKSYEQYFGPGTRLTVT.

The genes are TRBV6-1 and TRBJ1-1; D is perhaps TRBD1 (5 bases). The V gene lost 2 bases and the J gene lost 0 bases, with 10 bases spanning the gap. The CDR3 loop spans 15 amino acids. Germline CDR1 MNHNS, CDR2 SASEGT. CDR3 bases: TGTGCCAGCAGTGAACCGACAGATATGAACACTGAAGCTTTCTTT. Translating it yields CASSEPTDMNTEAFF.